Described below is a single T cell receptor (beta chain) sequence and its context. No more than 2 weeks before study entry, exposed participants had met a case of COVID-19. The data were obtained in a study of blood T cell repertoires in COVID-19. Study at large: The analysed material was cDNA or gDNA that came from T cells, B-cell-depleted T cells, or PBMCs.

Libraries were prepared by immunoSEQ multiplex PCR; TCRdb keeps only in-frame clonotypes and omits some of them. Altogether roughly 200,000 clones are present, about 80% being singletons, with the ten largest covering 4.8%. Trimming shortened V by 5 bases and J by 9 bases, and 19 bases separated the two germline ends. The CDR3 has 14 residues. CDR1 is MNHEY and CDR2 is SVGAGI in the germline V gene. The material sequenced was PBMCs or T cells enriched from blood (not recorded which). The chain employs TRBV6-5 and TRBJ1-2; D is possibly TRBD1 (6 bases). The clonotype comes from a woman aged 45 to 65 who had been exposed to COVID-19. CDR3 residues: CASSPSVGTLRYTF. CDR3 DNA sequence: TGTGCCAGCAGTCCATCGGTTGGGACATTACGCTACACCTTC.